Listed below are T cell receptor beta chains from one sample, sequenced in a study of blood T cell repertoires in COVID-19. Repertoires were generated with immunoSEQ multiplex PCR, while TCRdb's copy carries only in-frame clones and drops some. The sample contains around 100,000 clones, approximately 92% of which appear only once. Sequenced sample: peripheral blood. The receptors were gathered from a man aged 50-60 years with active COVID-19. The CDR3 runs from the conserved cysteine through the conserved F or W. Fields, in order: D gene, J gene, V gene, clone size, CDR3 DNA, CDR3 protein. D genes are given only for firm matches. Rows give clone size only sometimes, using once, few, many, or a class for an expanded clone.

. | TRBJ1-1 | TRBV6-6 | . | TGTGCCAGCAGCCCACCGGTGAGGGATAAAGCTTTCTTT | CASSPPVRDKAFF
TRBD1 | TRBJ1-2 | TRBV4-1 | . | TGCGCCAGCAGCCAGGACTGGGGGACAGGGACTAACTATGGCTACACCTTC | CASSQDWGTGTNYGYTF
. | TRBJ2-1 | TRBV21-1 | . | TGTGCCAGCAGCAAAGTGCTAGTGATTAGGAGGGTGGGCTCCTACAATGAGCAGTTCTTC | CASSKVLVIRRVGSYNEQFF
TRBD1 | TRBJ1-6 | TRBV19 | . | TGTGCCAGTCGCGGGACAGGGACGCATTCACCCCTCCACTTT | CASRGTGTHSPLHF
. | TRBJ1-2 | TRBV3-1/TRBV3-2 | . | TGTGCCAGCAGCCAAGACAGGTCTCCTAATGGCTACACCTTC | CASSQDRSPNGYTF
TRBD2 | TRBJ2-7 | TRBV5-6 | . | TGTGCCAGCAGCTCTATCGATAGACTAGCCCACGAGCAGTACTTC | CASSSIDRLAHEQYF
. | TRBJ2-7 | TRBV27 | . | TGTGCCAGCAGGGACAGTGGGACCTACGAGCAGTACTTC | CASRDSGTYEQYF
TRBD2 | TRBJ2-7 | TRBV28 | . | TGTGCCAGCAGGCCCCCGGGACTAGCGGGAGGGCCCTACGAGCAGTACTTC | CASRPPGLAGGPYEQYF
. | TRBJ2-2 | TRBV6-4 | . | TGTGCCAGCAGGAGTGGGAGTGAAACCGGGGAGCTGTTTTTT | CASRSGSETGELFF
TRBD2 | TRBJ2-7 | TRBV28 | . | TGTGCCAGCAGTTGGCTAGCGGGGGCAAGCTCCTACGAGCAGTACTTC | CASSWLAGASSYEQYF
TRBD2 | TRBJ2-1 | TRBV7-2 | . | TGTGCCAGCAGCTCCCCGGGACTAGCGGGAGGCTACAATGAGCAGTTCTTC | CASSSPGLAGGYNEQFF
TRBD1 | TRBJ1-6 | TRBV6-4 | . | TGTGCCAGAGGGACAGCTAATTCTTCACCCCTCCACTTT | CARGTANSSPLHF
. | TRBJ2-7 | TRBV21-1 | once | TGTGCCAGCAGCAAATTCACCAAGACTAGCGGGAGGGATCTGTACGAGCAGTACTTC | CASSKFTKTSGRDLYEQYF
TRBD2 | TRBJ2-7 | TRBV6-5 | . | TGTGCCAGCAGTTACTCAAGCGGGGGGGGCTACGAGCAGTACTTC | CASSYSSGGGYEQYF
. | TRBJ1-2 | TRBV5-1 | once | TGCGCCAGCAGCTCCTCAGGGGTTGGCTACACCTTC | CASSSSGVGYTF
. | TRBJ2-6 | TRBV18 | . | TGTGCCAGCTCACCACCGGGAAGGGGAACGTCTGGGGCCAACGTCCTGACTTTC | CASSPPGRGTSGANVLTF
TRBD1 | TRBJ1-6 | TRBV6-5 | . | TGTGCCAGCAACACGGGACAGTTTAATTCACCCCTCCACTTT | CASNTGQFNSPLHF
. | TRBJ1-1 | TRBV5-1 | . | TGCGCCACCAAGGAAGACCGCGGGAACACTGAAGCTTTCTTT | CATKEDRGNTEAFF
. | TRBJ1-1 | TRBV5-6 | . | TGTGCCAGCAGCCAAGACAGAATGAACACTGAAGCTTTCTTT | CASSQDRMNTEAFF
. | TRBJ2-5 | TRBV3-1/TRBV3-2 | . | TGTGCCAGCAGGAACTCTTACGGAGGACTTGAGACCCAGTACTTC | CASRNSYGGLETQYF
. | TRBJ1-5 | TRBV5-6 | . | TGTGCCAGCAGCTCCGTAAATCAGCCCCAGCATTTT | CASSSVNQPQHF
. | TRBJ1-1 | TRBV10-3 | . | TGTGCCATCAGTGACCGTAACACTGAAGCTTTCTTT | CAISDRNTEAFF
. | TRBJ2-7 | TRBV11-2 | . | TGTGCCAGCAGCTTAGTTTCTGGCTCCTTTTACGAGCAGTACTTC | CASSLVSGSFYEQYF
. | TRBJ1-1 | TRBV5-5 | . | TGTGCCAGCAGCTATCGAGACAGCCACACTGAAGCTTTCTTT | CASSYRDSHTEAFF
. | TRBJ1-2 | TRBV19 | . | TGTGCCAGTAGTATAGTCCCAGGGAATGGCTACACCTTC | CASSIVPGNGYTF
. | TRBJ1-2 | TRBV28 | . | TGTGCCAGCAGTTTATTGGGAAGGGGGATCTACACCTTC | CASSLLGRGIYTF
TRBD1 | TRBJ2-7 | TRBV4-1 | . | TGCGCCAGCAGCCAAGCTCTTGGACAGGGGGCCAGAGAGCAGTACTTC | CASSQALGQGAREQYF
TRBD1 | TRBJ2-7 | TRBV13 | . | TGTGCCAGCAGCCAGGGGGGACAGGGGGCTTACGAGCAGTACTTC | CASSQGGQGAYEQYF
TRBD2 | TRBJ2-1 | TRBV7-9 | . | TGTGCCAGCAGCTTAGCAATAGCGGGAGTTAATGAGCAGTTCTTC | CASSLAIAGVNEQFF
TRBD2 | TRBJ2-1 | TRBV11-2 | . | TGTGCCAGCAGCTTAGATATCCTAGCGGGCTACAATGAGCAGTTCTTC | CASSLDILAGYNEQFF
TRBD1 | TRBJ1-2 | TRBV24-1 | . | TGTGCCACCAGTGACAGACAGGGAATACATGGCTACACCTTC | CATSDRQGIHGYTF
TRBD2 | TRBJ2-3 | TRBV28 | . | TGTGCCAGCAGCCCGGCTTCGGCTAGCGGGAAAGATACGCAGTATTTT | CASSPASASGKDTQYF
TRBD2 | TRBJ2-3 | TRBV25-1 | . | TGTGCCAGCAGTCTAGCGGGAGGCCCGGATACGCAGTATTTT | CASSLAGGPDTQYF
TRBD2 | TRBJ2-1 | TRBV9 | once | TGTGCCAGCGCGGCTAGCGGGGCATACAATGAGCAGTTCTTC | CASAASGAYNEQFF
TRBD2 | TRBJ2-7 | TRBV5-1 | . | TGCGCCAGCAGCAAGGGGACTAGCGGGAGCCACGAGCAGTACTTC | CASSKGTSGSHEQYF
. | TRBJ2-6 | TRBV28 | . | TGTGCCAGCACCAGGGGCGCATCTGGGGCCAACGTCCTGACTTTC | CASTRGASGANVLTF
. | TRBJ2-3 | TRBV9 | . | TGTGCCAGCAGCGCATTTGTAGTAGATACGCAGTATTTT | CASSAFVVDTQYF